The 20 T cell receptor beta chains given below trace back to one sample, sequenced in a study of T cell responses to AZD1222 COVID-19 vaccine. Measured with immunoSEQ multiplex PCR; TCRdb has only the in-frame clones, and not every one. The sample yields 100,000 or so clones, about 86% seen once. The source was peripheral blood, collected on day 0 of AZD1222 vaccination. The receptors here all came from an adult in good health.

This chain links TRBV7-8 with TRBJ1-1; D is possibly TRBD1 (5 bases). Germline lookup yields CDR1 SGHVS and CDR2 FQNEAQ. The CDR3 runs 16 residues. V dropped 1 base and J dropped 4 bases, with 16 bases sitting between them. The CDR3 coding sequence is TGTGCCAGCAGCTTAGGGCCGGCCGGGGGAGGCACTGAAGCTTTCTTT. Translated: CASSLGPAGGGTEAFF.

The chain links TRBV7-8 to TRBJ1-2; D is possibly TRBD1 (6 bases). V was trimmed by 4 bases and J by 6 bases, leaving 12 bases between them. The CDR3 contains 13 residues. Germline CDR1 is SGHVS and CDR2 is FQNEAQ. CDR3 coding DNA: TGTGCCAGCAGCTGGACAGAGGGGCATGGCTACACCTTC. Protein product: CASSWTEGHGYTF.

J is TRBJ2-7 and V is TRBV3-1 (or the pseudogene TRBV3-2), with a weak D call TRBD2 (5 bases). Trimming pared 4 bases from V and 7 bases from J, leaving 17 bases between. Germline lookup yields CDR1 LGHDT and CDR2 YNNKEL (reference sequence). The CDR3 loop spans 14 amino acids. CDR3 nucleotide sequence: TGTGCCAGCAGCCCTCGGGGTAGACCTACGGAGCAGTACTTC. Protein: CASSPRGRPTEQYF.

This clone has just a few counts. The chain recombines TRBV20-1 with TRBJ1-1, with no clear D. CDR3 length: 10 amino acids. Germline CDR1 and CDR2: DFQATT and SNEGSKA (reference sequence). The CDR3 sequence: CSRGETEAFF. CDR3 bases: TGCTCCCGGGGTGAGACTGAAGCTTTCTTT.

V usage is TRBV29-1 and J usage is TRBJ1-2; TRBD1 agrees at 7 bases. The CDR3 runs 14 residues. V dropped 6 bases and J dropped 1; count of bases not matched to a gene: 8. Germline V gene sequence: CDR1 SQVTM, CDR2 ANQGSEA. The CDR3 here is CSVRPTGSNYGYTF. For the CDR3, the DNA is TGCAGCGTGCGACCGACAGGGAGTAACTATGGCTACACCTTC.

V gene TRBV6-5 combines with J gene TRBJ1-1, with D hard to call. This CDR3 has 13 amino acids. Germline V gives CDR1 MNHEY, CDR2 SVGAGI. Trimming cost V 4 bases and J 1 base, with 7 bases left between them. This CDR3 is CASSLTRNTEAFF. DNA for the CDR3: TGTGCCAGCAGTTTGACACGGAACACTGAAGCTTTCTTT.

This clone was observed a few times. This chain connects TRBV4-2 to TRBJ1-2; D is unclear. The V end lost 6 bases, the J end lost 8 bases, and 16 bases lay between the germline ends. CDR3 length: 13 residues. CDR1 LGHNA and CDR2 YNFKEQ come from the germline V gene. CDR3 loop: CASSSPRRRGYTF. CDR3 nucleotides: TGTGCCAGCAGTTCGCCTCGGCGAAGGGGCTACACCTTC.

The chain has TRBV7-2 and TRBJ1-2; D may be TRBD1 (5 bases). Germline V gene data show CDR1 as SGHTA and CDR2 as FQGNSA. The CDR3 sequence is 15 residues long. The germline V and J ends were trimmed by 2 bases and 3 bases, with 13 bases remaining between them. The CDR3 reads CASSLPPQGYYGYTF. CDR3 coding DNA: TGTGCCAGCAGCTTACCCCCTCAGGGCTACTATGGCTACACCTTC. The variable domain in full, completed from reference TRBV7-2 and TRBJ1-2, reads GAGVSQSPSNKVTEKGKDVELRCDPISGHTALYWYRQSLGQGLEFLIYFQGNSAPDKSGLPSDRFSAERTGGSVSTLTIQRTQQEDSAVYLCASSLPPQGYYGYTFGSGTRLTVV.

This clone is classed as medium-sized. The chain joins TRBV19 to TRBJ2-1; 9 nucleotides agree with TRBD1. Germline CDR1 reads LNHDA; CDR2 reads SQIVND (reference sequence). V was clipped by 8 bases and J by 6 bases; unmatched bases: 5. The CDR3 has 13 amino acids. This CDR3 reads CASGMGQGNEQFF. As DNA, the CDR3 is TGTGCCAGTGGGATGGGACAGGGCAATGAGCAGTTCTTC.

The V call is TRBV18, the J call TRBJ2-5, with D uncertain. The germline V and J ends were trimmed by 5 bases and 2 bases, with 6 bases remaining between them. CDR3 length: 12 amino acids. Germline loops: CDR1 KGHSH, CDR2 LQKENI. CDR3 region: CASSVLQETQYF. CDR3 sequence (DNA): TGTGCCAGCTCAGTTCTTCAAGAGACCCAGTACTTC.

The chain combines TRBV7-2 with TRBJ1-5; a weak D match, TRBD1 (5 bases). This CDR3 contains 14 residues. Germline loops: CDR1 SGHTA, CDR2 FQGNSA. Trimming removed 1 base from V and 6 bases from J, with 10 bases in between. CDR3 DNA sequence: TGTGCCAGCAGCTTAGAAAGGGGTTTTCAGCCCCAGCATTTT. The encoded protein is CASSLERGFQPQHF. Full variable domain (missing parts from reference TRBV7-2 and TRBJ1-5): GAGVSQSPSNKVTEKGKDVELRCDPISGHTALYWYRQSLGQGLEFLIYFQGNSAPDKSGLPSDRFSAERTGGSVSTLTIQRTQQEDSAVYLCASSLERGFQPQHFGDGTRLSIL.

The chain links TRBV7-2 to TRBJ2-7, with D possibly matching TRBD1 (6 bases). The V end lost 1 base, the J end lost 5 bases, and 15 bases lay between the germline ends. This CDR3 is built from 15 residues. Germline CDR1 SGHTA, CDR2 FQGNSA. The CDR3 DNA follows: TGTGCCAGCAGCTTAGTAGGGGTAGGGGGACACGAGCAGTACTTC. Translation: CASSLVGVGGHEQYF.

Only a few counts were recorded for this clone. The rearrangement uses TRBV6-2 or TRBV6-3 and TRBJ2-6; D is perhaps TRBD1 (5 bases). Trimming took 5 bases from V and 0 from J, leaving 5 bases between them. The CDR3 spans 14 residues. Germline V gives CDR1 MNHEY, CDR2 SVGEGT. In nucleotides, the CDR3 is TGTGCCAGCAGTGGGGCCTCTGGGGCCAACGTCCTGACTTTC. It specifies CASSGASGANVLTF.

The J gene is TRBJ2-6, the V gene TRBV19; D not resolved. V was shortened by 8 bases and J by 0 bases, with 14 bases between the two germline ends. Germline values: CDR1 LNHDA, CDR2 SQIVND (reference sequence). CDR3 length: 16 residues. CDR3 residues: CASSVGFNSGANVLTF. CDR3 nucleotides: TGTGCCAGTTCGGTTGGGTTCAACTCTGGGGCCAACGTCCTGACTTTC. The full variable domain, rest sourced from reference TRBV19 and TRBJ2-6, is DGGITQSPKYLFRKEGQNVTLSCEQNLNHDAMYWYRQDPGQGLRLIYYSQIVNDFQKGDIAEGYSVSREKKESFPLTVTSAQKNPTAFYLCASSVGFNSGANVLTFGAGSRLTVL.

The chain is built from TRBV6-1 and TRBJ2-5, with a weak D call TRBD2 (6 bases). Trimming pared 3 bases from V and 5 bases from J, leaving 13 bases between. From germline, CDR1 is MNHNS and CDR2 SASEGT. This CDR3 has 14 amino acids. CDR3 bases: TGTGCCAGCAGTGAGGGACTTCGGCGGGAGACCCAGTACTTC. This encodes CASSEGLRRETQYF.

The CDR3 protein is CSAQQTGVGEQYF. Written as DNA, the CDR3 is TGCAGCGCTCAACAGACAGGGGTCGGGGAGCAGTACTTC. The genes are TRBV29-1 and TRBJ2-7; TRBD1 matches 8 bases. This CDR3 contains 13 residues. The J segment lost 7 bases and the V segment lost 7 bases, leaving 12 bases of the junction unmatched. Germline V gene lookup returns CDR1 SQVTM and CDR2 ANQGSEA.

The J gene is TRBJ2-7, the V gene TRBV7-8; no clear D. The CDR3 consists of 15 residues. V shed 5 bases and J shed 2 bases, with 16 bases lying between them. Germline lookup yields CDR1 SGHVS and CDR2 FQNEAQ. This CDR3 is CASSVLEVTTYEQYF. The DNA for the CDR3 is TGTGCCAGCAGCGTTTTAGAGGTAACTACCTACGAGCAGTACTTC.

The gene calls are TRBV6-2 or TRBV6-3 and TRBJ1-2, with 7 nucleotides matching TRBD1. The germline gives CDR1 MNHEY, CDR2 SVGEGT. V gave up 0 bases and J gave up 4 bases; unmatched junction bases: 5. There are 15 residues in the CDR3. This CDR3 reads CASSYSQGGTYGYTF. As DNA, the CDR3 is TGTGCCAGCAGTTACTCGCAGGGGGGCACCTATGGCTACACCTTC.

The V gene is TRBV6-2 or TRBV6-3, the J gene TRBJ1-2; D is perhaps TRBD1 (5 bases). V was shortened by 4 bases and J by 6 bases, with 15 bases between the two germline ends. The CDR3 runs 14 residues. Looked up from germline, CDR1 is MNHEY and CDR2 is SVGEGT. The CDR3 sequence is CASSLTNPRDGYTF. The CDR3 DNA sequence: TGTGCCAGCAGTTTAACGAATCCCAGGGATGGCTACACCTTC.

The chain is built from TRBV7-9 and TRBJ1-6; no definite D call. The CDR3 totals 15 residues. V lost 3 bases and J lost 6, with 12 bases in between. Germline CDR1 reads SEHNR; CDR2 reads FQNEAQ (reference sequence). The CDR3 loop reads CASSFLEGVNSPLHF. CDR3 DNA: TGTGCCAGCAGCTTTCTAGAAGGCGTTAATTCACCCCTCCACTTT. Combining the CDR3 with reference TRBV7-9 and TRBJ1-6 gives the whole variable domain DTGVSQNPRHKITKRGQNVTFRCDPISEHNRLYWYRQTLGQGPEFLTYFQNEAQLEKSRLLSDRFSAERPKGSFSTLEIQRTEQGDSAMYLCASSFLEGVNSPLHFGNGTRLTVT.